This T cell receptor beta chain was recorded in a study of regulatory T cells in long-lasting Graves disease. Findings of the study overall: Having few samples may have compromised the accuracy. Lower TCR diversity was seen in persistent Graves' patients than in newly diagnosed ones. Fewer public clonotypes were shared by new patients (under 1,000) than by persistent patients (about 2,700).

The germline gives CDR1 SEHNR, CDR2 FQNEAQ (reference sequence). This CDR3 is built from 11 residues. Trimming cost V 5 bases and J 9 bases; bases outside gene matches: 4. Through Arm-PCR of CDR3 regions and iRepertoire HTBI primers, TCR beta libraries were built. TCRdb re-derived calls from the multiplex PCR reads in MiXCR, one entry per CDR3 protein. This table holds 300,000 to 400,000 distinct CDR3 sequences, roughly 16% found once. Worth noting for this clonotype: What it binds is unknown.

Time point given: newly diagnosed GD, antithyroid drugs for less than 3 months. RNA extracted from PBMCs served as the sequencing template. Patient provenance is recorded as an endocrinology department in Xi'an, China. The rearrangement uses TRBV7-9 and TRBJ2-7, with TRBD1 matching over 7 bases. This sample comprised peripheral blood mononuclear cells (PBMCs), obtained at new diagnosis, from a patient treated with antithyroid drugs. The receptor was isolated from a female donor with Graves disease. CDR3 nucleotides: TGTGCCAGCAGCGACAGGGACGGGCAGTACTTC. Amino acid sequence: CASSDRDGQYF.